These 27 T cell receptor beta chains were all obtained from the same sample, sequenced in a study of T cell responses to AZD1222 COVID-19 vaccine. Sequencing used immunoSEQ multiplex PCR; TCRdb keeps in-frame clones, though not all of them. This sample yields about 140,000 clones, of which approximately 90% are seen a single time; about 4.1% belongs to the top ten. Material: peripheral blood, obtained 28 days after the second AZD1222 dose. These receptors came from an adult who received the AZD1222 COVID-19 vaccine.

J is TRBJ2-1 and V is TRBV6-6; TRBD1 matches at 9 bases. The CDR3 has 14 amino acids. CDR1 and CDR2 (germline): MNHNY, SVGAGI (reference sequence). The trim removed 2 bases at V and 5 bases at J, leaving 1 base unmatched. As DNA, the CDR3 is TGTGCCAGCAGTTACAGGACAGGGGACAATGAGCAGTTCTTC. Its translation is CASSYRTGDNEQFF.

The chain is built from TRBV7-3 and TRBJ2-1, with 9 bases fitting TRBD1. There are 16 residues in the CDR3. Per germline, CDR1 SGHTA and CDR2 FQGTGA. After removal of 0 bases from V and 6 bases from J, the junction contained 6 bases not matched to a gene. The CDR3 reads CASSLTRDRVGNEQFF. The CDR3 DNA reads TGTGCCAGCAGCTTAACCAGGGACAGGGTTGGCAATGAGCAGTTCTTC.

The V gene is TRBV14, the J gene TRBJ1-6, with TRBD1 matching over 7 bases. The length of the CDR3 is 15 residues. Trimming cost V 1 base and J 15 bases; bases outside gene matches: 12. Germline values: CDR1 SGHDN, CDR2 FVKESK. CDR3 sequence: CASSQVGTGQAHLHF. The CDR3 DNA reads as TGTGCCAGCAGCCAAGTGGGTACAGGACAGGCCCACCTCCACTTT. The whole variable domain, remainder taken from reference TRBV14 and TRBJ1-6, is EAGVTQFPSHSVIEKGQTVTLRCDPISGHDNLYWYRRVMGKEIKFLLHFVKESKQDESGMPNNRFLAERTGGTYSTLKVQPAELEDSGVYFCASSQVGTGQAHLHFGNGTRLTVT.

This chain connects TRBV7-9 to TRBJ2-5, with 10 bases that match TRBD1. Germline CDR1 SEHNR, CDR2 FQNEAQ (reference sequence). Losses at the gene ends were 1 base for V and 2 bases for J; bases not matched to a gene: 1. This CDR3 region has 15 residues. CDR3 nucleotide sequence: TGTGCCAGCAGCTTAGGGACAGGGGGACAAGAGACCCAGTACTTC. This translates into CASSLGTGGQETQYF.

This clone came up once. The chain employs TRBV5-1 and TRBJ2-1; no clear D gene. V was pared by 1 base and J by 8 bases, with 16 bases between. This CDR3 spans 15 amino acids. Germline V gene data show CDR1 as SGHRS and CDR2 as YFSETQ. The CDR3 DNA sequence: TGCGCCAGCAGCTTGCCCCCGGACCCCACTGATGAGCAGTTCTTC. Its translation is CASSLPPDPTDEQFF.

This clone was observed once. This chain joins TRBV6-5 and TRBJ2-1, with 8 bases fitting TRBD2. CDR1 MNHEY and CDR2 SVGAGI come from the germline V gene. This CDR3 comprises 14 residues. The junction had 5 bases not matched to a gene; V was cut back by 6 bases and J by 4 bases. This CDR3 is CASSSGTSYNEQFF. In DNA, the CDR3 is TGTGCCAGCAGCTCCGGGACTAGTTACAATGAGCAGTTCTTC.

In nucleotides, the CDR3 is TGTGCCAGCAGTTGGGACTGGGGGACAGATACGCAGTATTTT. Its translation: CASSWDWGTDTQYF. This chain uses TRBV7-2 with TRBJ2-3, with a possible D match to TRBD2 (6 bases). V lost 6 bases, J lost 3 bases, and 13 bases lay in between. The CDR3 length is 14 residues. From germline, CDR1 is SGHTA and CDR2 FQGNSA.

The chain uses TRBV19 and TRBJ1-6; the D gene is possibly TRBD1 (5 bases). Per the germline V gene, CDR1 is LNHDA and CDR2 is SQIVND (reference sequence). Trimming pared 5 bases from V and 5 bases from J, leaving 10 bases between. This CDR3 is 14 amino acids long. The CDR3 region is CASSVQGDNSPLHF. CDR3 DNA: TGTGCCAGTAGTGTCCAGGGTGATAATTCACCCCTCCACTTT. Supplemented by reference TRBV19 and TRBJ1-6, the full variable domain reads DGGITQSPKYLFRKEGQNVTLSCEQNLNHDAMYWYRQDPGQGLRLIYYSQIVNDFQKGDIAEGYSVSREKKESFPLTVTSAQKNPTAFYLCASSVQGDNSPLHFGNGTRLTVT.

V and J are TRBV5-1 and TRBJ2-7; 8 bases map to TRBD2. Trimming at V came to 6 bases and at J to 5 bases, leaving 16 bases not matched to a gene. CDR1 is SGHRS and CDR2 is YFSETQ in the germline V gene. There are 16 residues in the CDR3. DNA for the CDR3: TGCGCCAGCACCCCCGGGGGAACTAGCGGCTTCAACGAGCAGTACTTC. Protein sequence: CASTPGGTSGFNEQYF.

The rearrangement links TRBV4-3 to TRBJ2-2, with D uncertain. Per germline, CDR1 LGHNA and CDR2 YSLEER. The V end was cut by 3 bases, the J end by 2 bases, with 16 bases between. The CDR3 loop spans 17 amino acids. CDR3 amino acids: CASSQKRGLLNTGELFF. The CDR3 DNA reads TGCGCCAGCAGCCAGAAGAGAGGTCTGTTAAACACCGGGGAGCTGTTTTTT.

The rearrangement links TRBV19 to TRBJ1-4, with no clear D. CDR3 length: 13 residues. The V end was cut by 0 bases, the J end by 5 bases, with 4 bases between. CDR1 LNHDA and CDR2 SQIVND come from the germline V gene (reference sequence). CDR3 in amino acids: CASSIDGNEKLFF. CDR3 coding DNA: TGTGCCAGTAGTATAGATGGAAATGAAAAACTGTTTTTT.

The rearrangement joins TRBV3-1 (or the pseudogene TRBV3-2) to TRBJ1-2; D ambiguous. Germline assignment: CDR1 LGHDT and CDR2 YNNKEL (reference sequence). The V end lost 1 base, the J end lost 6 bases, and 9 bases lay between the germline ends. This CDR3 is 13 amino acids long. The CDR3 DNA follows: TGTGCCAGCAGCCAAGCCAACAACAATGGCTACACCTTC. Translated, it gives CASSQANNNGYTF.

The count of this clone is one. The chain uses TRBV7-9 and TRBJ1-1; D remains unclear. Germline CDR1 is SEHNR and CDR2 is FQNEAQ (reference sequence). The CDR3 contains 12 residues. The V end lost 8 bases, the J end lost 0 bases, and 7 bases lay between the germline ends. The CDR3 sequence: CASYSMNTEAFF. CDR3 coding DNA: TGTGCCAGCTACAGTATGAACACTGAAGCTTTCTTT.

CDR3 in amino acids: CASSLFRNQPQHF. The CDR3 region has the DNA TGTGCCAGCAGTTTATTCCGTAATCAGCCCCAGCATTTT. V usage is TRBV27 and J usage is TRBJ1-5; D remains ambiguous. This CDR3 spans 13 amino acids. Looked up from germline, CDR1 is MNHEY and CDR2 is SMNVEV (reference sequence). Trimming removed 1 base at V and 4 bases at J, with 5 bases between.

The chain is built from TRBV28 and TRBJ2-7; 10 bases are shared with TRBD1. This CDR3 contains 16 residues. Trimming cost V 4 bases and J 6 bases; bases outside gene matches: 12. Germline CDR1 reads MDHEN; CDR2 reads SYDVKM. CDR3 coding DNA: TGTGCCAGCAGTTATGGGCTGACAGGGGGCGAGTCCGAGCAGTACTTC. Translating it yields CASSYGLTGGESEQYF. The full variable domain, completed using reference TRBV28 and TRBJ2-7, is DVKVTQSSRYLVKRTGEKVFLECVQDMDHENMFWYRQDPGLGLRLIYFSYDVKMKEKGDIPEGYSVSREKKERFSLILESASTNQTSMYLCASSYGLTGGESEQYFGPGTRLTVT.

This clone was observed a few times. As DNA, the CDR3 is TGCGCCAGCAGCCAGGTAGATTTGGGGTTCTCAGAGACCCAGTACTTC. This translates into CASSQVDLGFSETQYF. The chain carries TRBV4-1 and TRBJ2-5; D is uncertain. CDR1 MGHRA and CDR2 YSYEKL come from the germline V gene. Trimming stripped 3 bases from V and 4 bases from J, with 18 bases between. The CDR3 is made up of 16 amino acids.

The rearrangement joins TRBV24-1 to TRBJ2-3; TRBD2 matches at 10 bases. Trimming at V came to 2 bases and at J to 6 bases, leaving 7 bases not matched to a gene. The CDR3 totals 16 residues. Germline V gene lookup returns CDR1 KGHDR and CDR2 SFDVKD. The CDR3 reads CATSDWTSGEGDTQYF. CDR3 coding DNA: TGTGCCACCAGTGATTGGACTAGCGGTGAGGGGGATACGCAGTATTTT.

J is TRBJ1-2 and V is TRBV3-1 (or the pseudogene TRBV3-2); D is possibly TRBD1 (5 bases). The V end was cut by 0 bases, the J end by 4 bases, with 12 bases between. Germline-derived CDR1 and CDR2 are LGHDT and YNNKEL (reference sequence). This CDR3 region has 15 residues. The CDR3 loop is CASSQDLSQAYGYTF. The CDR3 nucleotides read TGTGCCAGCAGCCAAGATCTCTCACAGGCCTATGGCTACACCTTC.

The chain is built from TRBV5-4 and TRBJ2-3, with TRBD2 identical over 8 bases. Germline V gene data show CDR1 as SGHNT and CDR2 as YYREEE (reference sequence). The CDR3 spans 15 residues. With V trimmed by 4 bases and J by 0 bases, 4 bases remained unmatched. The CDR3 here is CASSSGSPSTDTQYF. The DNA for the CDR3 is TGTGCCAGCAGCAGCGGGAGTCCGAGCACAGATACGCAGTATTTT.

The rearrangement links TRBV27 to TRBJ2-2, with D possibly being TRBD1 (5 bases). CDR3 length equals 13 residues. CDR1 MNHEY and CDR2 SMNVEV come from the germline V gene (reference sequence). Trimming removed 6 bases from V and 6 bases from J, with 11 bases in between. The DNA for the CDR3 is TGTGCCAGCAGAAGGGGCGAGGCCGGGGAGCTGTTTTTT. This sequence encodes CASRRGEAGELFF.

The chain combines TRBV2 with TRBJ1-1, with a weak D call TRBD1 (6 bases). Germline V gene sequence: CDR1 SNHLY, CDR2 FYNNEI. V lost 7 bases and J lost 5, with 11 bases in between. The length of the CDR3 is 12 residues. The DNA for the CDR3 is TGTGCCAGCACAGGGGAGGGGACTGAAGCTTTCTTT. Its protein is CASTGEGTEAFF.

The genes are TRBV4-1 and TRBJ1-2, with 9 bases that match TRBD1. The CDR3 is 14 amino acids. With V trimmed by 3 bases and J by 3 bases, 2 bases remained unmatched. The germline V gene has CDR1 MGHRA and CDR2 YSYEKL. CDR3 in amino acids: CASSQRQGDYGYTF. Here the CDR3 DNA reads TGCGCCAGCAGCCAGCGACAGGGGGACTATGGCTACACCTTC.

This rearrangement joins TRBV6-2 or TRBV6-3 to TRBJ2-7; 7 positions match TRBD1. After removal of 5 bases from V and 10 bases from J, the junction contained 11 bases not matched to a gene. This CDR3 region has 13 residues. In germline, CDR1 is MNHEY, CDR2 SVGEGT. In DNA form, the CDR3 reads TGTGCCAGCAGTGTCCAAGGAGACAGGGTACAGTACTTC. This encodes CASSVQGDRVQYF.

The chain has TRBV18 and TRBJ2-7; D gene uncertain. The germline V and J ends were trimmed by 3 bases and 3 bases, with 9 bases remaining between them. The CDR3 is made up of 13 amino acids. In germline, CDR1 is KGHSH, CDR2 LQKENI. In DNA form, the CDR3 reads TGTGCCAGCTCACCTGGCTTCCTCTACGAGCAGTACTTC. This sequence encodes CASSPGFLYEQYF.

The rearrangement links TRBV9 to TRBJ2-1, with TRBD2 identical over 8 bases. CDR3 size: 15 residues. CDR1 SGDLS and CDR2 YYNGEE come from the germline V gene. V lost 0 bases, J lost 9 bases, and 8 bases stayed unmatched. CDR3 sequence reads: CASSVVDGRGGEQFF. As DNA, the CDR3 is TGTGCCAGCAGCGTAGTTGACGGGAGGGGCGGTGAGCAGTTCTTC.

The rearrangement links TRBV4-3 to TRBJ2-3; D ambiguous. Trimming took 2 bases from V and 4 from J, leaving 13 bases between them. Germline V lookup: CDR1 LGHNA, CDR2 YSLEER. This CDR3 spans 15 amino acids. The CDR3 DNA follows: TGCGCCAGCAGCCAAAATTTCCGTCGGGCAGATACGCAGTATTTT. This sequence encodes CASSQNFRRADTQYF.

DNA for the CDR3: TGTGCCAGCGTCGCGATGAACACTGAAGCTTTCTTT. This codes for CASVAMNTEAFF. The chain combines TRBV2 with TRBJ1-1; the D is unclear. Germline V CDR1 and CDR2: SNHLY, FYNNEI. The CDR3 covers 12 residues. V was trimmed by 8 bases and J by 0 bases, leaving 7 bases between them.